Listed here are 17 T cell receptor beta chains from one sample, sequenced in a study of CD8+ T cells in alopecia areata. RNA extraction was followed by reverse transcription into cDNA, which acted as the sequencing template. Assay: immunoSEQ multiplex PCR; the TCRdb copy retains only in-frame clones and omits some. This table has under 150,000 clones, 50% to 65% appearing once. Noted treatment: oral pan-JAK inhibitor, 5-10 mg twice daily. The sequencing used CD4+ T cells sorted from blood, collected at week 24, from a patient treated with tofacitinib. All receptors come from a human donor with alopecia areata.

The chain links TRBV7-2 to TRBJ2-5; perhaps D is TRBD1 or TRBD2 (6 bases each). The CDR3 extends over 15 amino acids. Trimming took 5 bases from V and 1 from J, leaving 14 bases between them. The germline gives CDR1 SGHTA, CDR2 FQGNSA. The CDR3 DNA follows: TGTGCCAGCAGCGTTAGTGGAGGGGGCCAAGAGACCCAGTACTTC. Translation: CASSVSGGGQETQYF.

This clone showed up many times. The genes are TRBV7-2 and TRBJ2-6; D may match TRBD1 or TRBD2 (6 bases each). V lost 5 bases and J lost 0, with 20 bases in between. This CDR3 contains 19 residues. The germline CDR1 and CDR2 sequences are SGHTA and FQGNSA. The CDR3 DNA sequence: TGTGCCAGCAGCCGAAGCTGGGGGGCAAGCCTCTCTGGGGCCAACGTCCTGACTTTC. It specifies CASSRSWGASLSGANVLTF.

The V call is TRBV5-1, the J call TRBJ2-6; 7 bases fit TRBD2. Germline-derived CDR1 and CDR2 are SGHRS and YFSETQ. V lost 0 bases, J lost 2 bases, and 5 bases stayed unmatched. This CDR3 has 17 amino acids. CDR3 DNA: TGCGCCAGCAGCTTGGCCCCGGGAGGAGCTGGGGCCAACGTCCTGACTTTC. Translating gives CASSLAPGGAGANVLTF.

The J gene is TRBJ2-5, the V gene TRBV2, with 7 positions matching TRBD1. Germline V gene data show CDR1 as SNHLY and CDR2 as FYNNEI. V was clipped by 5 bases and J by 6 bases; unmatched bases: 12. CDR3 length equals 15 residues. Here the CDR3 DNA reads TGTGCCAGCAGTTCGGACAGGCTTACACTTAAGACCCAGTACTTC. Its protein product is CASSSDRLTLKTQYF.

The CDR3 loop is CSVDEGQSRGETQYF. In nucleotides, the CDR3 is TGCAGCGTTGATGAGGGACAGTCACGGGGGGAGACCCAGTACTTC. This chain joins TRBV29-1 and TRBJ2-5; perhaps TRBD1 as D (7 bases). The germline V and J ends were trimmed by 3 bases and 5 bases, with 19 bases remaining between them. CDR3 length: 15 residues. Germline lookup yields CDR1 SQVTM and CDR2 ANQGSEA.

This clone was recorded a few times. This sequence joins TRBV7-9 and TRBJ2-3; the match to TRBD1 covers 10 bases. The CDR3 is made up of 15 amino acids. Per the germline V gene, CDR1 is SEHNR and CDR2 is FQNEAQ (reference sequence). V lost 5 bases and J lost 2; bases outside the gene matches: 4. The CDR3 reads CASSRGQGITDTQYF. Here the CDR3 DNA reads TGTGCCAGCAGCCGGGGACAGGGGATCACAGATACGCAGTATTTT. The complete variable domain, with remaining parts taken from reference TRBV7-9 and TRBJ2-3, reads DTGVSQNPRHKITKRGQNVTFRCDPISEHNRLYWYRQTLGQGPEFLTYFQNEAQLEKSRLLSDRFSAERPKGSFSTLEIQRTEQGDSAMYLCASSRGQGITDTQYFGPGTRLTVL.

This clone was recorded only once. This chain uses TRBV7-9 with TRBJ1-2; tentatively, D is TRBD1 (5 bases). The CDR3 covers 14 residues. The V gene's germline CDR1 is SEHNR and CDR2 FQNEAQ (reference sequence). Trimming took off 1 base at V and 5 bases at J, with 11 bases between the two ends. CDR3: CASSLEGDRYGYTF. For the CDR3, the DNA is TGTGCCAGCAGCTTAGAAGGGGATCGATATGGCTACACCTTC.

The rearrangement links TRBV5-6 to TRBJ2-6; no clear D. Germline values: CDR1 SGHDT, CDR2 YYEEEE. CDR3 length: 14 residues. The V end lost 4 bases, the J end lost 12 bases, and 17 bases lay between the germline ends. The chain's CDR3 is CASSPPATWRVLTF. CDR3 nucleotide sequence: TGTGCCAGCAGCCCCCCGGCGACGTGGCGCGTCCTGACTTTC.

Details on this clone: The same CDR3 is also encoded by other DNA sequences in this sample. This chain joins TRBV7-2 and TRBJ2-3, with D unresolved. The CDR3 has 12 residues. Germline lookup yields CDR1 SGHTA and CDR2 FQGNSA. Trimming left V 5 bases short and J 6 bases short, with 9 bases between. DNA of the CDR3: TGTGCCAGCAGCCCCCGGACCGATACGCAGTATTTT. Its protein product is CASSPRTDTQYF.

The CDR3 DNA sequence: TGTGCCAGCAGTGAAGGGTCAGGGCCCAAAAACATTCAGTACTTC. It encodes CASSEGSGPKNIQYF. This chain uses TRBV2 with TRBJ2-4, with a tentative D call TRBD1 (5 bases). The V gene lost 1 base and the J gene lost 2 bases, with 9 bases spanning the gap. This CDR3 comprises 15 residues. Germline lookup yields CDR1 SNHLY and CDR2 FYNNEI.

The chain links TRBV7-2 to TRBJ2-2, with 10 bases identical to TRBD2. Trimming took 4 bases from V and 5 from J; bases not matched to a gene: 10. CDR1 and CDR2 (germline): SGHTA, FQGNSA. The CDR3 runs to 17 residues. For the CDR3, the DNA is TGTGCCAGCAGCTCCAGAGTAGCGGGGGGACTTACCGGGGAGCTGTTTTTT. Translation: CASSSRVAGGLTGELFF.

The J gene is TRBJ1-6, the V gene TRBV2, with 9 bases identical to TRBD1. CDR3 length equals 14 residues. CDR1 and CDR2 (germline): SNHLY, FYNNEI. Germline trimming cut 5 bases from V and 10 bases from J; bases unmatched to any gene: 6. CDR3 loop: CASSRDRVGSPLHF. CDR3 nucleotide sequence: TGTGCCAGCAGTCGGGACAGGGTCGGGTCACCCCTCCACTTT.

The V and J genes are TRBV5-1 and TRBJ2-6, with 9 bases that match TRBD2. This CDR3 has 17 residues. Trimming at V came to 3 bases and at J to 0 bases, leaving 4 bases not matched to a gene. Germline V gene data show CDR1 as SGHRS and CDR2 as YFSETQ. DNA for the CDR3: TGCGCCAGCAGCTCCCTAGCGGGGACCTCTGGGGCCAACGTCCTGACTTTC. Its protein product is CASSSLAGTSGANVLTF. The full variable domain, rest sourced from reference TRBV5-1 and TRBJ2-6, is KAGVTQTPRYLIKTRGQQVTLSCSPISGHRSVSWYQQTPGQGLQFLFEYFSETQRNKGNFPGRFSGRQFSNSRSEMNVSTLELGDSALYLCASSSLAGTSGANVLTFGAGSRLTVL.

This clone has only one observation. V and J are TRBV7-9 and TRBJ2-1, with 8 positions matching TRBD2. Trimming at V came to 1 base and at J to 8 bases, leaving 7 bases not matched to a gene. The CDR3 has 15 amino acids. Germline CDR1 is SEHNR and CDR2 is FQNEAQ (reference sequence). The CDR3 sequence: CASSLGAGAVDEQFF. The CDR3 DNA follows: TGTGCCAGCAGCTTAGGAGCGGGGGCCGTAGATGAGCAGTTCTTC. The full variable domain, with the rest looked up from reference TRBV7-9 and TRBJ2-1, is DTGVSQNPRHKITKRGQNVTFRCDPISEHNRLYWYRQTLGQGPEFLTYFQNEAQLEKSRLLSDRFSAERPKGSFSTLEIQRTEQGDSAMYLCASSLGAGAVDEQFFGPGTRLTVL.

In its sample, this clone was seen a few times. V is TRBV29-1 and J is TRBJ1-2, with 11 bases matching TRBD1. Per germline, CDR1 SQVTM and CDR2 ANQGSEA. The V segment lost 4 bases and the J segment 0 bases; nucleotides outside the gene matches: 4. This CDR3 is built from 15 residues. The CDR3 coding sequence is TGCAGCGTTGGCGGACAGGGGGCGTCTAACTATGGCTACACCTTC. Translated: CSVGGQGASNYGYTF.

The chain recombines TRBV29-1 with TRBJ2-3, with a possible D match to TRBD1 (5 bases). The V end was cut by 3 bases, the J end by 1 base, with 8 bases between. Germline V gives CDR1 SQVTM, CDR2 ANQGSEA. CDR3 length: 13 residues. The CDR3 reads CSVEPTGTDTQYF. In DNA form, the CDR3 reads TGCAGCGTTGAGCCGACAGGCACAGATACGCAGTATTTT.

This clone has only a few counts. The chain combines TRBV5-1 with TRBJ1-1; TRBD1 matches 8 bases. The CDR3 contains 15 residues. Germline CDR1 is SGHRS and CDR2 is YFSETQ. V shed 4 bases, J shed 0 bases, and the junction held 5 bases outside the gene matches. CDR3 bases: TGCGCCAGCAGCACCGGACAGGGATTGAACACTGAAGCTTTCTTT. It translates to CASSTGQGLNTEAFF.